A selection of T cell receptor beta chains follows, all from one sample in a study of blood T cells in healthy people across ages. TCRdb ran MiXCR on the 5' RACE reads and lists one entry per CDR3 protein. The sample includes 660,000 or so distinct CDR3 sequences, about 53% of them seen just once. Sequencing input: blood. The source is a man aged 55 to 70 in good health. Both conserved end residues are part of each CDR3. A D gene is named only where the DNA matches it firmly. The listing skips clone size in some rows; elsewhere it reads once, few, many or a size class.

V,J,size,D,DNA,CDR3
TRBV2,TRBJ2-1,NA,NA,TGTGCCAGCAGTGGGGACATCGGCAGGTACAATGAGCAGTTCTTC,CASSGDIGRYNEQFF
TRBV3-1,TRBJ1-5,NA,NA,TGTGCCAGCAGCCAGGGTATGCCTAGCAATCAGCCCCAGCATTTT,CASSQGMPSNQPQHF
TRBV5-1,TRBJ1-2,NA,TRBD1,TGCGCCAGCAGCCCCAGCCAGGGGGACTATGGCTACACCTTC,CASSPSQGDYGYTF
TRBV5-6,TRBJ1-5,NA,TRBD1,TGTGCCAGCAGCCTCCCCCGGGACAGGGATGATCAGCCCCAGCATTTT,CASSLPRDRDDQPQHF
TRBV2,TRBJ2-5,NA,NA,TGTGCCAGCAGCGCCCAGCTAGCGACGCAAGAGACCCAGTACTTC,CASSAQLATQETQYF
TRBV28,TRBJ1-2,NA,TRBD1,TGTGCCAGCAGCCCCCCCGGGACAGGGAAACCTGGCACCTTC,CASSPPGTGKPGTF
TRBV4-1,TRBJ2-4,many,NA,TGCGCCAGCAGCTCTCCAGGGGTTGGGAACATTCAGTACTTC,CASSSPGVGNIQYF
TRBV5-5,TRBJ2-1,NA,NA,TGTGCCAGCAGCGTTTGGGCGGAGAATGAGCAGTTCTTC,CASSVWAENEQFF
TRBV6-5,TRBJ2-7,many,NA,TGTGCCAGCAGTTACGACCCCGGACGGTCCTACGAGCAGTACTTC,CASSYDPGRSYEQYF
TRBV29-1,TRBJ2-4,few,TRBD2,TGCAGCGTTGAGGTAGTAGCGGGGGGGCTCGAGTACTTC,CSVEVVAGGLEYF
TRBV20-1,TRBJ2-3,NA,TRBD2,TGCAGTGCTAGAGGCGGTAGCGGGCCCCCGGGGGGAGATACGCAGTATTTT,CSARGGSGPPGGDTQYF
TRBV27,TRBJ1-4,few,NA,TGTGCCAGCAGCCTCCGGAGGGGACGGTTTAATGAAAAACTGTTTTTT,CASSLRRGRFNEKLFF
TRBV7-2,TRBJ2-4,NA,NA,TGTGCCAGCTCGTCCCCCGTGCTTGACAAAAACATTCAGTACTTC,CASSSPVLDKNIQYF
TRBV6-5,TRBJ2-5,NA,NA,TGTGCCAGCAGTTCCCGGCCAGGGACCGGGGAGACCCAGTACTTC,CASSSRPGTGETQYF